The present TCR beta chain was sequenced within a study of OX40 agonist ivuxolimab in advanced cancers. Broader study findings: Among the least clonally expanded were partial responders at 0.1-3.0 mg/kg. Normalized T-cell clonal expansion was also low in a subset of nonresponders. At 0.1 to 3.0 mg/kg, CD4+ and CD8+ blood T cells expanded clonally by week 6.

Germline trimming cut 0 bases from V and 7 bases from J; bases unmatched to any gene: 4. The CDR3 is 14 residues long. The germline V gene encodes CDR1 GTSNPN and CDR2 SVGIG (reference sequence). This clone came up a few times. Antigen: not known. Clones were read by immunoSEQ multiplex PCR, and TCRdb kept only the in-frame ones, dropping some. The profile shows about 83,000 clones, 85% of them singletons. This specimen consisted of CD4+ or CD8+ T cells sorted from blood, obtained in a trial of the OX40 agonist ivuxolimab. The genes are TRBV30 and TRBJ2-1; 9 nucleotides align to TRBD2. This TCR was sampled from an adult with an advanced solid tumor such as melanoma, head and neck, liver or kidney cancer. This chain's CDR3 is CAWSVAGGGNEQFF. The CDR3 DNA reads as TGTGCCTGGAGTGTAGCGGGGGGCGGGAATGAGCAGTTCTTC.